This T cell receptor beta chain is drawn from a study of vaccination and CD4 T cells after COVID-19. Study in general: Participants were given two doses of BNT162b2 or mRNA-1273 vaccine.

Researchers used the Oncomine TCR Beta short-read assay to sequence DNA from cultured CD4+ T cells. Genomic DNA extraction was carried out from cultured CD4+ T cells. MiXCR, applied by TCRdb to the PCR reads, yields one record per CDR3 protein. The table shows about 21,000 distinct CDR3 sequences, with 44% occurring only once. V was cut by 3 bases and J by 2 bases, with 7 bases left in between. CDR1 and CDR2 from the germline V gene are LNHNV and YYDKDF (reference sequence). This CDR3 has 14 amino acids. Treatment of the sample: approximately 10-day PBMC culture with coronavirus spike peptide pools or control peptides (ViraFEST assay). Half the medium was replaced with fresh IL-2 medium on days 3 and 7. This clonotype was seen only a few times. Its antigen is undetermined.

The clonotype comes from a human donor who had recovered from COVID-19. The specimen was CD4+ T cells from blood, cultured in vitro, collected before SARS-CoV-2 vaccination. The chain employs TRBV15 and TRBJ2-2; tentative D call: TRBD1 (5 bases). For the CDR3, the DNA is TGTGCCACCAGCAGTCAGGGTAACACCGGGGAGCTGTTTTTT. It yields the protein CATSSQGNTGELFF.